Each of the 8 T cell receptor beta chains below was sequenced from the same sample in a study of tumor and adjacent non-tumor tissue in lung cancer. Three rounds of nested PCR, following a modified ARM-PCR protocol, produced the TCRbeta library. In TCRdb, the multiplex PCR reads were re-called with MiXCR into one record per CDR3 protein. The sample records tens of thousands of distinct CDR3 sequences, roughly two thirds being singletons. RNA was extracted from bulk tissue without any cell sorting. Distant lung tissue was collected more than 3 cm away from the tumor edge. The sample comprised distant non-tumor lung tissue. These receptors all come from a woman in her forties with non-small cell lung cancer.

Note on this clonotype: Since a much larger clone is just one base distant, this may be a read error. CDR3 loop: CASSTTVYNTEAFF. As DNA, the CDR3 is TGTGCCAGCAGCACTACAGTGTATAACACTGAAGCTTTCTTT. The gene calls are TRBV7-9 and TRBJ1-1; D remains ambiguous. V shed 5 bases and J shed 2 bases, with 12 bases lying between them. The CDR3 is 14 amino acids. Germline V lookup: CDR1 SEHNR, CDR2 FQNEAQ (reference sequence).

The gene calls are TRBV6-5 and TRBJ1-1, with no clear D. Trimming removed 7 bases from V and 8 bases from J, with 14 bases in between. The CDR3 loop spans 12 amino acids. Looked up from germline, CDR1 is MNHEY and CDR2 is SVGAGI. CDR3 bases: TGTGCCAGCAATGGTCCAGCTCGAGAAGCTTTCTTT. Translated, it gives CASNGPAREAFF.

Regarding this clonotype: A junction boundary mismatches the germline segment, possibly from a read error. This rearrangement joins TRBV6-1 to TRBJ1-1; TRBD1 might be the D (5 bases). The CDR3 has 14 amino acids. Germline assignment: CDR1 MNHNS and CDR2 SASEGT. The CDR3 DNA is TGTGCCAGCAGTGTCATGCGACAGAACACTGAAACTTTCTTT. This sequence encodes CASSVMRQNTETFF.

This clonotype was detected many times. The chain uses TRBV28 and TRBJ2-1; 8 nucleotides agree with TRBD2. The CDR3 loop spans 16 amino acids. After removal of 5 bases from V and 4 bases from J, the junction contained 10 bases not matched to a gene. Germline CDR1 MDHEN, CDR2 SYDVKM. CDR3 region: CASSRPGVAGYNEQFF. The CDR3 nucleotides read TGTGCCAGCAGTCGCCCGGGGGTAGCGGGGTACAATGAGCAGTTCTTC.

On this clonotype itself: The CDR3 carries no conserved terminal phenylalanine or tryptophan, so it likely arises from a read error. This chain connects TRBV11-1 to TRBJ1-4; tentatively, D is TRBD1 (6 bases). CDR1 is SGHAT and CDR2 is FQDESV in the germline V gene (reference sequence). The length of the CDR3 is 16 residues. The CDR3 DNA sequence: TGTGTCAGCAACCTAGACTACGAGACAGGAACCGAAAAACTGTTTTAT. This gives the protein CVSNLDYETGTEKLFY.

V usage is TRBV28 and J usage is TRBJ1-6, with D maybe TRBD1 (5 bases). The V end lost 4 bases, the J end lost 8 bases, and 15 bases lay between the germline ends. There are 15 residues in the CDR3. CDR1 is MDHEN and CDR2 is SYDVKM in the germline V gene. CDR3 loop: CASSSPPRGDSPLHF. DNA of the CDR3: TGTGCCAGCAGTTCCCCTCCGAGGGGAGATTCACCCCTCCACTTT.

The V and J genes are TRBV29-1 and TRBJ2-3; 8 bases map to TRBD2. The CDR3 has 14 amino acids. Germline CDR1 and CDR2: SQVTM and ANQGSEA. The trim removed 6 bases at V and 2 bases at J, leaving 7 bases unmatched. For the CDR3, the DNA is TGCAGCGTGATACTAGCGGCGAACACAGATACGCAGTATTTT. This translates into CSVILAANTDTQYF.

On this clonotype: A much bigger clone sits one base away, suggesting this may be a read error. CDR3 in DNA: TGTGCCAGCAGTTTGTTCCCCACTTTGACAGGGACTGAAGCTTTCTTT. It codes for CASSLFPTLTGTEAFF. The chain couples TRBV28 to TRBJ1-1; TRBD1 matches at 7 bases. Germline V gene data show CDR1 as MDHEN and CDR2 as SYDVKM. CDR3 length: 16 amino acids. Trimming cost V 3 bases and J 5 bases; bases outside gene matches: 12.